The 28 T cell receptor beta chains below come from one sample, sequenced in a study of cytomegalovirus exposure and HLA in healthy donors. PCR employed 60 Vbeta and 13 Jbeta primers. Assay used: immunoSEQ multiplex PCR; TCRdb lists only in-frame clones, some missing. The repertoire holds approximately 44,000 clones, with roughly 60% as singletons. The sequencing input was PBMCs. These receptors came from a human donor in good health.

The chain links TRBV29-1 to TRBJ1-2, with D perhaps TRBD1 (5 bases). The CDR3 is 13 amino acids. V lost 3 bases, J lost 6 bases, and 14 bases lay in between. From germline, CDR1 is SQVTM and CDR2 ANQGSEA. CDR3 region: CSVEGGQGHGYTF. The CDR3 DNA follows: TGCAGCGTTGAGGGGGGTCAGGGCCATGGCTACACCTTC.

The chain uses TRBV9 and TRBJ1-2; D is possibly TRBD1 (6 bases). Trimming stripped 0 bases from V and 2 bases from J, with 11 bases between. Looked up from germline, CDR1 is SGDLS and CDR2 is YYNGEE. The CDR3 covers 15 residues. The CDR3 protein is CASSVEPTGNYGYTF. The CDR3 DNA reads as TGTGCCAGCAGCGTAGAGCCCACAGGGAACTATGGCTACACCTTC.

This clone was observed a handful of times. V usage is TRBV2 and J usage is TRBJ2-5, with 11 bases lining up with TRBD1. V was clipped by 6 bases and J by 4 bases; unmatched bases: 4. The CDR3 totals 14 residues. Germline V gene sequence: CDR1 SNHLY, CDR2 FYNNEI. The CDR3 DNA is TGTGCCAGCAGGAGGACAGGGGGCCCAGAGACCCAGTACTTC. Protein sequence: CASRRTGGPETQYF.

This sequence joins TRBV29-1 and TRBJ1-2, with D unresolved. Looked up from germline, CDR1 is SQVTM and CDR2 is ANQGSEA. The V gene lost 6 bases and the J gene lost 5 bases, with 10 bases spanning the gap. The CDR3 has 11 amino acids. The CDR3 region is CSVGRQYGYTF. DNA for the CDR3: TGCAGCGTGGGGAGGCAATATGGCTACACCTTC.

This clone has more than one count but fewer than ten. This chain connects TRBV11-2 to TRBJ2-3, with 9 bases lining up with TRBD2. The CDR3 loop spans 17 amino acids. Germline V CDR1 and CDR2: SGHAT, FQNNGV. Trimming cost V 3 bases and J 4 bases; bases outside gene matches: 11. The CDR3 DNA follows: TGTGCCAGCAGCTTCTTAGCGGGGGCCGGAACGGCAGATACGCAGTATTTT. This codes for CASSFLAGAGTADTQYF. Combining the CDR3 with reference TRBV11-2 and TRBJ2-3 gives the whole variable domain EAGVAQSPRYKIIEKRQSVAFWCNPISGHATLYWYQQILGQGPKLLIQFQNNGVVDDSQLPKDRFSAERLKGVDSTLKIQPAKLEDSAVYLCASSFLAGAGTADTQYFGPGTRLTVL.

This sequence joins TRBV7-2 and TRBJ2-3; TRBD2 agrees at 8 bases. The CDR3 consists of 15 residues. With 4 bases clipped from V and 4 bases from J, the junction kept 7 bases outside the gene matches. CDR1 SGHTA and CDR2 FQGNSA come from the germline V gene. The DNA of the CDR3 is TGTGCCAGCAGCTCTGACGGACTAGCCGCAGATACGCAGTATTTT. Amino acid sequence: CASSSDGLAADTQYF. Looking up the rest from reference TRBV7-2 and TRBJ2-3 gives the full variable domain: GAGVSQSPSNKVTEKGKDVELRCDPISGHTALYWYRQSLGQGLEFLIYFQGNSAPDKSGLPSDRFSAERTGGSVSTLTIQRTQQEDSAVYLCASSSDGLAADTQYFGPGTRLTVL.

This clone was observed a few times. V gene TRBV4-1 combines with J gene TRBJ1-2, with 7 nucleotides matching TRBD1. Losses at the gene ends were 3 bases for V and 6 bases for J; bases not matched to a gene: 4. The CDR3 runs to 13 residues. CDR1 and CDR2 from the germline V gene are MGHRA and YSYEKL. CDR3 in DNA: TGCGCCAGCAGCCACCAGGGGGTGGATGGCTACACCTTC. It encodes CASSHQGVDGYTF.

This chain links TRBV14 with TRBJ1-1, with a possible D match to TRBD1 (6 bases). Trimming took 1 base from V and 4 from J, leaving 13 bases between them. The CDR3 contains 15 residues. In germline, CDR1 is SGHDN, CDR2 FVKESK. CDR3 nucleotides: TGTGCCAGCAGCCAAGCCAAACAGGGTTCCACTGAAGCTTTCTTT. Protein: CASSQAKQGSTEAFF.

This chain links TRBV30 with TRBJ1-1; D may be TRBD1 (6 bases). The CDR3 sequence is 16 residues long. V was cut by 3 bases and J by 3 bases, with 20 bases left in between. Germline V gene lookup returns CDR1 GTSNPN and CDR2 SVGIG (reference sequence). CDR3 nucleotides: TGTGCCTGGAGCCCTCGGGGTGGGGGCGCGCACACTGAAGCTTTCTTT. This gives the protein CAWSPRGGGAHTEAFF.

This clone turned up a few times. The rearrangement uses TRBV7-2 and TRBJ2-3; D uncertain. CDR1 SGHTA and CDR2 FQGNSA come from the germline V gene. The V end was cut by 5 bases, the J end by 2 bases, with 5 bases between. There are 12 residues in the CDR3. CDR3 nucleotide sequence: TGTGCCAGCAGCCAAGCCACAGATACGCAGTATTTT. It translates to CASSQATDTQYF.

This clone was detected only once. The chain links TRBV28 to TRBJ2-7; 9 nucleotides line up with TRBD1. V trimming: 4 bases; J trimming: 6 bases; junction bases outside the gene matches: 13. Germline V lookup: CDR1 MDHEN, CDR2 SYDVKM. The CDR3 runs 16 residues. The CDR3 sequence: CASSSPAGTGYGEQYF. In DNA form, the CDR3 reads TGTGCCAGCAGTTCGCCCGCAGGGACAGGGTATGGCGAGCAGTACTTC.

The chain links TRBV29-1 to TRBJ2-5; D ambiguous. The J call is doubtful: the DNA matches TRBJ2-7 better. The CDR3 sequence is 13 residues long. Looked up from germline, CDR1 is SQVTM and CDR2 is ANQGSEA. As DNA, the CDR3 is TGCAGCGTTGAGGTCGGTAATTTATACGAGCAGTACTTC. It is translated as CSVEVGNLYEQYF.

CDR3 loop: CASSLGGQRLFQHF. CDR3 sequence (DNA): TGTGCCAGCAGTTTGGGAGGTCAGCGCCTATTTCAGCATTTT. J is TRBJ1-5 and V is TRBV28; D not resolved. CDR3 size: 14 residues. The V gene's germline CDR1 is MDHEN and CDR2 SYDVKM. Between the trimmed V and J ends, which lost 3 bases and 13 bases, there was a span of 19 bases.

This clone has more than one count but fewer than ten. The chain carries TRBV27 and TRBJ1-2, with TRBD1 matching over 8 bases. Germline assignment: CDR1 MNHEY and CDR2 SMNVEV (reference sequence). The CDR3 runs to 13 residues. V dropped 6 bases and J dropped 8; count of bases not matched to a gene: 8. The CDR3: CASRETGVGGYTF. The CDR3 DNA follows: TGTGCCAGCAGAGAGACAGGGGTGGGCGGCTACACCTTC.

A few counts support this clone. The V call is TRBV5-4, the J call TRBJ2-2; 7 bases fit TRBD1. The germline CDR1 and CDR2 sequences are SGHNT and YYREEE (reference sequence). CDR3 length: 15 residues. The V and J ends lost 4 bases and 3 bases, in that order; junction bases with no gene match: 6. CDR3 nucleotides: TGTGCCAGCAGCAGAGAGGGGGCCGACACCGGGGAGCTGTTTTTT. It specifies CASSREGADTGELFF.

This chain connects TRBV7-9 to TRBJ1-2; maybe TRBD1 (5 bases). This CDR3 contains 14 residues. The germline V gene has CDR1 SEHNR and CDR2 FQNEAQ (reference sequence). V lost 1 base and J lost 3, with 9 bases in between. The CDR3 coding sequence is TGTGCCAGCAGCTTAGATGGGGCTGACTATGGCTACACCTTC. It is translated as CASSLDGADYGYTF.

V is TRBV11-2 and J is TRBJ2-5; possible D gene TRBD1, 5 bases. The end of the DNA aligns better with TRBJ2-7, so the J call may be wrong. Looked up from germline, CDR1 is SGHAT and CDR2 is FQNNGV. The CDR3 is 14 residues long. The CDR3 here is CASSLMVQGYEQYF. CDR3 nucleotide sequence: TGTGCCAGCAGCTTAATGGTCCAGGGCTACGAGCAGTACTTC.

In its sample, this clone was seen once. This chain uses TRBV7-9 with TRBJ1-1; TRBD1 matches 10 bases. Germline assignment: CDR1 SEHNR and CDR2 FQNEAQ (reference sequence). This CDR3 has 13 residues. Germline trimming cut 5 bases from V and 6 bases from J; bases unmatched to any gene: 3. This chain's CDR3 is CASSQGQGAEAFF. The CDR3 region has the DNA TGTGCCAGCAGCCAAGGACAGGGGGCTGAAGCTTTCTTT.

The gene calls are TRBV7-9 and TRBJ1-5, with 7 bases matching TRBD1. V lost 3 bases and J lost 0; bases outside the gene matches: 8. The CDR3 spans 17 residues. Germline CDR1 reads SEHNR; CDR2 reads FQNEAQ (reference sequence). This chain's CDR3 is CASSFHGTVDSNQPQHF. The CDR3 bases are TGTGCCAGCAGCTTTCACGGGACAGTCGATAGCAATCAGCCCCAGCATTTT.

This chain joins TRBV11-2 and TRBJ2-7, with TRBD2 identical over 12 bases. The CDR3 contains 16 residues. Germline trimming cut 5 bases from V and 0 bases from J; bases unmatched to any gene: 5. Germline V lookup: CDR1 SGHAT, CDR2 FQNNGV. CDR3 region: CASSIGLAGSSYEQYF. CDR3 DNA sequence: TGTGCCAGCAGCATCGGACTAGCGGGGAGCTCCTACGAGCAGTACTTC. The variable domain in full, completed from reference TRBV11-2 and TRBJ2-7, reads EAGVAQSPRYKIIEKRQSVAFWCNPISGHATLYWYQQILGQGPKLLIQFQNNGVVDDSQLPKDRFSAERLKGVDSTLKIQPAKLEDSAVYLCASSIGLAGSSYEQYFGPGTRLTVT.

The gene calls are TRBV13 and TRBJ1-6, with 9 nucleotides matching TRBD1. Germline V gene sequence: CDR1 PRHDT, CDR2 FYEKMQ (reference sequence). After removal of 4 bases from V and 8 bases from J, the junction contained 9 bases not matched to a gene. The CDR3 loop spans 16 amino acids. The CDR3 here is CASSSGQGRRDSPLHF. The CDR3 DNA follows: TGTGCCAGCAGCTCAGGACAGGGGCGACGAGATTCACCCCTCCACTTT.

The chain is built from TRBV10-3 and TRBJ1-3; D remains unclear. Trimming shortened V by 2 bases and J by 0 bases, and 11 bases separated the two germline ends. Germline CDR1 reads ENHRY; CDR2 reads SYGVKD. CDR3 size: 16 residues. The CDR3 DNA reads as TGTGCCATCAGTGAGACTCAGGCCCGCTCTGGAAACACCATATATTTT. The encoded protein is CAISETQARSGNTIYF.

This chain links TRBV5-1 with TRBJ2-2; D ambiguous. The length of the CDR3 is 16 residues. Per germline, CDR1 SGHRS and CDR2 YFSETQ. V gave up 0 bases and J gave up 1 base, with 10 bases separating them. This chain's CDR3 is CASSLATGRNTGELFF. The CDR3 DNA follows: TGCGCCAGCAGCTTGGCTACGGGTCGGAACACCGGGGAGCTGTTTTTT.

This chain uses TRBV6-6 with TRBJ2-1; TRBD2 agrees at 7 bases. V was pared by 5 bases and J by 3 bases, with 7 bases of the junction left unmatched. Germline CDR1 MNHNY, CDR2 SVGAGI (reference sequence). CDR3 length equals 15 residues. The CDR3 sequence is CASSPPGGNYNEQFF. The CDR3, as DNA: TGTGCCAGCAGTCCGCCGGGAGGAAACTACAATGAGCAGTTCTTC.

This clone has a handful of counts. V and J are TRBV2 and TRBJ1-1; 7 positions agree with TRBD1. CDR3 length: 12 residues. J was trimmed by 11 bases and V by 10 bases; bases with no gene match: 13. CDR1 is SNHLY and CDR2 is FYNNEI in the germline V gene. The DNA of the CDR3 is TGTGCCATCACCACGGAGGGGGCACGGGCTTTCTTT. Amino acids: CAITTEGARAFF.

CDR3 loop: CASSLTRLGNTEAFF. CDR3 sequence (DNA): TGTGCCAGCAGCTTAACGAGGCTAGGGAACACTGAAGCTTTCTTT. This chain joins TRBV7-9 and TRBJ1-1; D gene uncertain. The CDR3 runs to 15 residues. V shed 2 bases and J shed 1 base, with 11 bases lying between them. In germline, CDR1 is SEHNR, CDR2 FQNEAQ (reference sequence). Variable domain in full (rest from reference TRBV7-9 and TRBJ1-1): DTGVSQNPRHKITKRGQNVTFRCDPISEHNRLYWYRQTLGQGPEFLTYFQNEAQLEKSRLLSDRFSAERPKGSFSTLEIQRTEQGDSAMYLCASSLTRLGNTEAFFGQGTRLTVV.

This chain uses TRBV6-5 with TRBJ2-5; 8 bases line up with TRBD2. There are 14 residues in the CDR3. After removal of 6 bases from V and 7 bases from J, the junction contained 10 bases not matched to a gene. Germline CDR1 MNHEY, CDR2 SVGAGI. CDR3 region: CASRPGLDPRTQYF. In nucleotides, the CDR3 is TGTGCCAGCAGACCGGGACTAGACCCACGGACCCAGTACTTC.

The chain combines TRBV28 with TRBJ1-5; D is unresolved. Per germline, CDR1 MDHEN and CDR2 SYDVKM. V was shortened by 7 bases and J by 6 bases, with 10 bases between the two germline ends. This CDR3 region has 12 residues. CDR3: CASTRTVQPQHF. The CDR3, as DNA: TGTGCCAGCACTCGGACTGTTCAGCCCCAGCATTTT.